These 4 T cell receptor beta chains came from one sample sequenced in a study of OX40 agonist ivuxolimab in advanced cancers. Library generation was performed with the immunoSEQ multiplex PCR assay. Sourced from immuneACCESS, this table was stored by TCRdb with only in-frame sequences that have V and J called. A share of the clones is absent; for the studies checked, an unresolved V gene accounts for under half, and the remainder has no known explanation. The sample has roughly 30,000 clones on record, 86% of them singletons. In total, the top ten clones hold 28% of the sample. This specimen consisted of CD4+ or CD8+ T cells sorted from blood, obtained in a trial of the OX40 agonist ivuxolimab. The receptors come from an adult with an advanced solid tumor such as melanoma, head and neck, liver or kidney cancer.

The V call is TRBV18, the J call TRBJ2-7; no clear D gene. Per germline, CDR1 KGHSH and CDR2 LQKENI. This CDR3 is built from 12 residues. The germline V and J ends were trimmed by 6 bases and 1 base, with 7 bases remaining between them. In DNA form, the CDR3 reads TGTGCCAGCTCGACGGAATCCTACGAGCAGTACTTC. Translating it yields CASSTESYEQYF.

The chain recombines TRBV6-5 with TRBJ1-1; the D gene is possibly TRBD1 (5 bases). The CDR3 contains 14 residues. V dropped 4 bases and J dropped 8 bases, with 17 bases sitting between them. Germline assignment: CDR1 MNHEY and CDR2 SVGAGI. The CDR3 region has the DNA TGTGCCAGCAGTTGGGGGGTCCCACCCGGGGAAGCTTTCTTT. It encodes CASSWGVPPGEAFF.

This clone was counted a single time. J is TRBJ1-1 and V is TRBV19, with D uncertain. Trimming stripped 7 bases from V and 4 bases from J, with 19 bases between. The germline V gene encodes CDR1 LNHDA and CDR2 SQIVND (reference sequence). The CDR3 extends over 15 amino acids. CDR3 loop: CASTEVDGGSTEAFF. CDR3 DNA: TGTGCCAGTACCGAAGTTGACGGAGGGAGCACTGAAGCTTTCTTT.

For this clone: Compared with germline, one end of the junction differs, possibly owing to a read error. The J gene is TRBJ2-7, the V gene TRBV12-5; TRBD1 or TRBD2 may be the D gene (5 bases each). CDR3 size: 11 residues. Germline values: CDR1 LGHNT, CDR2 FRNRAP. CDR3 sequence reads: CASGPTGTETF. Written as DNA, the CDR3 is TGTGCTAGTGGCCCGACCGGGACGGAGACCTTC. Full variable domain (rest looked up from reference TRBV12-5 and TRBJ2-7): DARVTQTPRHKVTEMGQEVTMRCQPILGHNTVFWYRQTMMQGLELLAYFRNRAPLDDSGMPKDRFSAEMPDATLATLKIQPSEPRDSAVYFCASGPTGTETFGPGTRLTVT.